One and the same sample provided the 30 T cell receptor beta chains below, sequenced in a study (dated by TCRdb to 2016 to 2017). Libraries came from RT-PCR. Sequencing was performed on an Illumina MiSeq. TCRdb reprocessed the public reads (quality trimming at Q25 with fastp, clone calling with MiXCR) and kept in-frame beta chains. Records with the same CDR3 protein are collapsed into one entry carrying the most frequent genes and DNA. Present in this sample are around 700,000 distinct CDR3 sequences, approximately 15% of which were seen just once. The ten largest account for 3.6% of the sample. The specimen was memory CD4+ T cells from blood. These receptors were taken from a female donor in good health, serving as a healthy control.

In its sample, this clonotype was seen many times. The V and J genes are TRBV11-2 and TRBJ1-2; 7 nucleotides align to TRBD1. J gave up 8 bases and V 4 bases, and 4 bases lay outside the gene matches. Germline-derived CDR1 and CDR2 are SGHAT and FQNNGV. This CDR3 is built from 12 residues. Here the CDR3 DNA reads TGTGCCAGCAGCTCAGGGGGTTCCGGCTACACCTTC. Translating it yields CASSSGGSGYTF.

J is TRBJ2-1 and V is TRBV5-1, with 13 bases fitting TRBD2. Germline CDR1 reads SGHRS; CDR2 reads YFSETQ. This CDR3 has 16 residues. Trimming took 4 bases from V and 4 from J; bases not matched to a gene: 5. DNA of the CDR3: TGCGCCAGCAGCCAGATACTAGCGGGAGGGTACAATGAGCAGTTCTTC. It encodes CASSQILAGGYNEQFF. Full variable domain (outside the CDR3, taken from reference TRBV5-1 and TRBJ2-1): KAGVTQTPRYLIKTRGQQVTLSCSPISGHRSVSWYQQTPGQGLQFLFEYFSETQRNKGNFPGRFSGRQFSNSRSEMNVSTLELGDSALYLCASSQILAGGYNEQFFGPGTRLTVL.

V gene TRBV5-1 combines with J gene TRBJ2-1; D might be TRBD1 or TRBD2, each matching 5 bases. This CDR3 spans 12 amino acids. Trimming took 5 bases from V and 12 from J, leaving 15 bases between them. Germline CDR1 is SGHRS and CDR2 is YFSETQ. The CDR3 spells CASSSGSGGQFF. As DNA, the CDR3 is TGCGCCAGCAGTTCAGGGAGCGGCGGGCAGTTCTTC.

The rearrangement links TRBV7-2 to TRBJ2-3, with 11 bases lining up with TRBD2. The CDR3 totals 17 residues. Germline lookup yields CDR1 SGHTA and CDR2 FQGNSA. J gave up 6 bases and V 1 base, and 9 bases lay outside the gene matches. The CDR3 DNA reads as TGTGCCAGCAGCTTAGATAGCGGGAGGGCCCCCCGGGATACGCAGTATTTT. Translation: CASSLDSGRAPRDTQYF. Full variable domain (rest looked up from reference TRBV7-2 and TRBJ2-3): GAGVSQSPSNKVTEKGKDVELRCDPISGHTALYWYRQSLGQGLEFLIYFQGNSAPDKSGLPSDRFSAERTGGSVSTLTIQRTQQEDSAVYLCASSLDSGRAPRDTQYFGPGTRLTVL.

In this sample, this clonotype turned up many times. The chain carries TRBV6-4 and TRBJ1-2; D gene unclear. V dropped 2 bases and J dropped 0 bases, with 16 bases sitting between them. Germline V gives CDR1 MRHNA, CDR2 SNTAGT. The CDR3 is 17 residues long. CDR3 sequence reads: CASSDHEPQVANYGYTF. In DNA form, the CDR3 reads TGTGCCAGCAGTGACCACGAGCCCCAGGTTGCTAACTATGGCTACACCTTC.

There are a few counts of this clonotype. This chain uses TRBV20-1 with TRBJ2-5; TRBD2 aligns across 12 bases. This CDR3 contains 18 residues. Germline CDR1 DFQATT, CDR2 SNEGSKA (reference sequence). The ends lost 6 bases at V and 5 bases at J; junction bases unmatched: 19. CDR3 in DNA: TGCAGTGCCCTCCCCTCTAGCGGGAGGGCCCTCCGAGCGGAGACCCAGTACTTC. It yields the protein CSALPSSGRALRAETQYF.

The rearrangement links TRBV20-1 to TRBJ1-1, with D maybe TRBD1 (5 bases). The germline V gene encodes CDR1 DFQATT and CDR2 SNEGSKA (reference sequence). Trimming took off 3 bases at V and 11 bases at J, with 19 bases between the two ends. CDR3 length: 13 amino acids. In nucleotides, the CDR3 is TGCAGTGCTAGTGGGGGTATTACTATCTTGGCTTTCTTT. As protein: CSASGGITILAFF.

The chain couples TRBV5-1 to TRBJ2-1; 8 bases agree with TRBD1. The trim removed 0 bases at V and 4 bases at J, leaving 3 bases unmatched. The CDR3 spans 15 residues. Germline V gives CDR1 SGHRS, CDR2 YFSETQ. CDR3 protein: CASSLEGQGYNEQFF. CDR3 DNA sequence: TGCGCCAGCAGCTTGGAAGGACAGGGTTACAATGAGCAGTTCTTC.

The rearrangement joins TRBV6-2 or TRBV6-3 to TRBJ1-2; D gene unclear. The length of the CDR3 is 14 residues. Between the trimmed V and J ends, which lost 4 bases and 6 bases, there was a span of 15 bases. CDR1 is MNHEY and CDR2 is SVGEGT in the germline V gene. DNA of the CDR3: TGTGCCAGCAGTTCGGAGGTTTTTTCCCATGGCTACACCTTC. It translates to CASSSEVFSHGYTF.

This clonotype was seen more than once but under ten times. The rearrangement joins TRBV6-2 or TRBV6-3 to TRBJ2-5, with D possibly matching TRBD2 (6 bases). V was clipped by 4 bases and J by 6 bases, with 15 bases between them. The CDR3 is 14 residues long. Germline-derived CDR1 and CDR2 are MNHEY and SVGEGT. The CDR3 DNA reads as TGTGCCAGCAGTTTAGCGGCTCAAGAGAAGACCCAGTACTTC. This sequence encodes CASSLAAQEKTQYF.

V and J are TRBV27 and TRBJ1-6; D gene unclear. Germline V gene lookup returns CDR1 MNHEY and CDR2 SMNVEV (reference sequence). V lost 1 base and J 7 bases, leaving 11 bases between the germline ends. CDR3 size: 15 residues. The DNA of the CDR3 is TGTGCCAGCAGTTTATTCCCCCGGGCCAATTCACCCCTCCACTTT. Translating gives CASSLFPRANSPLHF.

This chain joins TRBV5-1 and TRBJ2-5; D might be TRBD1 or TRBD2, each matching 5 bases. The CDR3 is made up of 14 amino acids. Per germline, CDR1 SGHRS and CDR2 YFSETQ. V lost 4 bases and J lost 1, with 11 bases in between. The CDR3 coding sequence is TGCGCCAGCAGCGTTGGGACGAGCCAAGAGACCCAGTACTTC. Translating gives CASSVGTSQETQYF.

The chain uses TRBV6-5 and TRBJ2-1; TRBD2 matches at 10 bases. Germline V gives CDR1 MNHEY, CDR2 SVGAGI. The V gene end was trimmed by 6 bases and the J gene end by 5 bases; junction bases not matched to a gene: 16. The CDR3 spans 18 residues. The CDR3, as DNA: TGTGCCAGCAGCAGGGGGCCCGGGACTAGCGAGGCACACAATGAGCAGTTCTTC. It translates to CASSRGPGTSEAHNEQFF.

This clonotype was counted ten times or more. The chain joins TRBV15 to TRBJ2-2; 7 bases are shared with TRBD1. The germline CDR1 and CDR2 sequences are LNHNV and YYDKDF (reference sequence). Germline trimming cut 1 base from V and 6 bases from J; bases unmatched to any gene: 5. CDR3 length equals 15 residues. The CDR3 is CATSRGQGKAGELFF. CDR3 nucleotide sequence: TGTGCCACCAGCAGAGGACAGGGTAAAGCCGGGGAGCTGTTTTTT.

The rearrangement links TRBV7-2 to TRBJ2-5, with 12 bases matching TRBD2. The germline gives CDR1 SGHTA, CDR2 FQGNSA. This CDR3 is built from 17 residues. The trim removed 6 bases at V and 4 bases at J, leaving 12 bases unmatched. The CDR3 region is CASSYLAGGPLGETQYF. DNA of the CDR3: TGTGCCAGCAGTTACCTAGCGGGAGGGCCCTTAGGAGAGACCCAGTACTTC.

The chain has TRBV7-2 and TRBJ1-1; 10 bases are shared with TRBD1. Per germline, CDR1 SGHTA and CDR2 FQGNSA. V lost 5 bases and J lost 7; bases outside the gene matches: 4. This CDR3 has 13 amino acids. CDR3 nucleotides: TGTGCCAGCAGCAGAGGACAGGGGGTTGAAGCTTTCTTT. Its protein is CASSRGQGVEAFF.

There are a few counts of this clonotype. This sequence joins TRBV6-1 and TRBJ1-5; D may be TRBD1 (6 bases). V was cut by 5 bases and J by 9 bases, with 17 bases left in between. Germline V gene data show CDR1 as MNHNS and CDR2 as SASEGT. This CDR3 comprises 14 residues. The CDR3: CASSNRDQNWPQHF. The CDR3 DNA reads TGTGCCAGCAGTAACAGGGACCAAAACTGGCCCCAGCATTTT.

Ten or more counts support this clonotype. The J gene is TRBJ1-2, the V gene TRBV5-1; 8 nucleotides match TRBD1. The CDR3 is 13 residues long. The V and J ends lost 4 bases and 6 bases, in that order; junction bases with no gene match: 5. Germline-derived CDR1 and CDR2 are SGHRS and YFSETQ. The CDR3 sequence: CASSEGQGDGYTF. The DNA for the CDR3 is TGCGCCAGCAGCGAAGGACAGGGAGATGGCTACACCTTC.

This clonotype was seen ten or more times. The rearrangement links TRBV20-1 to TRBJ1-2; D is undetermined. Germline lookup yields CDR1 DFQATT and CDR2 SNEGSKA (reference sequence). There are 15 residues in the CDR3. Deletions cut 8 bases from V and 5 bases from J, with 24 bases between. CDR3 in amino acids: CSPRPADTRSYGYTF. The CDR3 region has the DNA TGCAGTCCACGTCCAGCCGATACCAGGTCTTATGGCTACACCTTC.

In its sample, this clonotype was seen a few times. This chain links TRBV4-3 with TRBJ2-1; 10 bases fit TRBD2. The V segment lost 4 bases and the J segment 9 bases; nucleotides outside the gene matches: 9. From germline, CDR1 is LGHNA and CDR2 YSLEER. CDR3 length equals 15 residues. The CDR3 coding sequence is TGCGCCAGCAGCCCGCAAGCGGGAGGGTGGGGTGAGCAGTTCTTC. This gives the protein CASSPQAGGWGEQFF.

This clonotype was observed a handful of times. This sequence joins TRBV20-1 and TRBJ2-7, with TRBD1 as a possible D gene (5 bases). Trimming took 0 bases from V and 6 from J, leaving 18 bases between them. The CDR3 loop spans 15 amino acids. CDR1 and CDR2 (germline): DFQATT, SNEGSKA (reference sequence). As DNA, the CDR3 is TGCAGTGCTAGAGATTCGCAGGGAATGGTCATCGAGCAGTACTTC. Protein product: CSARDSQGMVIEQYF.

This clonotype was counted many times. The chain links TRBV6-5 to TRBJ2-3; 7 bases map to TRBD1. CDR1 and CDR2 (germline): MNHEY, SVGAGI. V was clipped by 10 bases and J by 2 bases; unmatched bases: 6. CDR3 length equals 13 residues. Written as DNA, the CDR3 is TGTGCCACCTCCGGGACAGACACAGATACGCAGTATTTT. Residues: CATSGTDTDTQYF.

This clonotype was observed a handful of times. The chain carries TRBV11-2 and TRBJ1-6; a weak D match, TRBD1 (6 bases). The germline V gene has CDR1 SGHAT and CDR2 FQNNGV. The CDR3 sequence is 17 residues long. V was cut by 5 bases and J by 6 bases, with 20 bases left in between. The CDR3 coding sequence is TGTGCCAGCAGCACTCGACAGGAGCAATGGAGTAATTCACCCCTCCACTTT. Encoded protein: CASSTRQEQWSNSPLHF.

V is TRBV18 and J is TRBJ1-1, with TRBD1 as a possible D gene (6 bases). The CDR3 is made up of 13 amino acids. The ends were cut back, 4 bases at V and 9 bases at J, with 15 bases in the middle. Per germline, CDR1 KGHSH and CDR2 LQKENI. CDR3 sequence reads: CASSLPDSPKAFF. The CDR3 nucleotides are TGTGCCAGCTCACTCCCGGACAGCCCGAAAGCTTTCTTT.

J is TRBJ2-7 and V is TRBV20-1, with 11 bases lining up with TRBD2. Germline lookup yields CDR1 DFQATT and CDR2 SNEGSKA (reference sequence). CDR3 length equals 14 residues. Trimming took 4 bases from V and 2 from J; bases not matched to a gene: 4. Written as DNA, the CDR3 is TGCAGTGCTATAGGGACTAGCGGTCCCTACGAGCAGTACTTC. It codes for CSAIGTSGPYEQYF.

The chain couples TRBV10-3 to TRBJ1-4; 9 nucleotides align to TRBD1. Germline lookup yields CDR1 ENHRY and CDR2 SYGVKD. Trimming at V came to 3 bases and at J to 8 bases, leaving 4 bases not matched to a gene. The CDR3 loop spans 14 amino acids. The CDR3 sequence is CAISDGQGKEKLFF. For the CDR3, the DNA is TGTGCCATCAGTGATGGACAGGGGAAGGAAAAACTGTTTTTT.

The chain links TRBV6-6 to TRBJ2-1, with D unclear. Per the germline V gene, CDR1 is MNHNY and CDR2 is SVGAGI (reference sequence). V dropped 0 bases and J dropped 7 bases, with 10 bases sitting between them. CDR3 length: 14 amino acids. The CDR3 DNA follows: TGTGCCAGCAGTTACTCGGCGGCCAGTAATGAGCAGTTCTTC. This codes for CASSYSAASNEQFF.

This clonotype was counted between two and nine times. The chain couples TRBV20-1 to TRBJ2-5; D possibly corresponds to TRBD2 (6 bases). Trimming cost V 5 bases and J 2 bases, with 15 bases left between them. The germline CDR1 and CDR2 sequences are DFQATT and SNEGSKA (reference sequence). CDR3 size: 14 residues. CDR3 residues: CSALPGEAQETQYF. The CDR3 coding sequence is TGCAGTGCTCTCCCCGGGGAGGCACAAGAGACCCAGTACTTC.

This clonotype was counted many times. The chain joins TRBV9 to TRBJ2-7, with D tentatively TRBD2 (5 bases). The germline gives CDR1 SGDLS, CDR2 YYNGEE. The CDR3 has 13 amino acids. The V and J ends lost 1 base and 6 bases respectively, with 11 bases between them. CDR3 residues: CASSVRWESEQYF. CDR3 nucleotides: TGTGCCAGCAGCGTACGGTGGGAGAGCGAGCAGTACTTC.

This clonotype was found many times. CDR3 DNA sequence: TGTGCCACCAGCAGCATCATGTCCTACAATGAGCAGTTCTTC. This encodes CATSSIMSYNEQFF. The gene calls are TRBV15 and TRBJ2-1; D gene uncertain. The CDR3 has 14 amino acids. Germline-derived CDR1 and CDR2 are LNHNV and YYDKDF (reference sequence). Trimming removed 3 bases at V and 1 base at J, with 7 bases between.